These 22 T cell receptor beta chains came from one sample sequenced in a study of cytomegalovirus exposure and HLA in healthy donors. Primers: 60 Vbeta forward and 13 Jbeta reverse. Profiled with immunoSEQ multiplex PCR; TCRdb holds only in-frame clones, not every one. The data show around 190,000 clones, 78% seen once. Sequenced material: PBMCs. The source is a female donor in good health and CMV-seronegative.

The chain recombines TRBV7-2 with TRBJ2-7, with 9 bases fitting TRBD1. The CDR3 has 15 amino acids. With 4 bases clipped from V and 1 base from J, the junction kept 5 bases outside the gene matches. Per the germline V gene, CDR1 is SGHTA and CDR2 is FQGNSA. The CDR3 DNA reads TGTGCCAGCAGCTCCACAGGGGGCAGATCCTACGAGCAGTACTTC. Its translation is CASSSTGGRSYEQYF.

This clone was seen more than once but under ten times. The V and J genes are TRBV11-3 and TRBJ2-5; D may be TRBD1 (6 bases). CDR3 size: 16 residues. Germline values: CDR1 SGHNT, CDR2 YENEEA. With 0 bases removed from V and 5 bases from J, the gap between germline ends came to 16 bases. CDR3 loop: CASSLDGGKLGETQYF. CDR3 bases: TGTGCCAGCAGCTTAGATGGGGGCAAACTTGGGGAGACCCAGTACTTC.

The rearrangement uses TRBV18 and TRBJ2-1; D unresolved. V was pared by 2 bases and J by 3 bases, with 11 bases between. The CDR3 has 15 amino acids. In germline, CDR1 is KGHSH, CDR2 LQKENI. The CDR3, as DNA: TGTGCCAGCTCACCATTCAGGAATCTCTACAATGAGCAGTTCTTC. The encoded protein is CASSPFRNLYNEQFF.

The chain links TRBV2 to TRBJ2-7, with TRBD2 matching over 8 bases. Germline CDR1 reads SNHLY; CDR2 reads FYNNEI. With 7 bases clipped from V and 1 base from J, the junction kept 3 bases outside the gene matches. The CDR3 is made up of 13 amino acids. The CDR3 nucleotides are TGTGCCAGCAACGCGGGAGGTTCCTACGAGCAGTACTTC. It specifies CASNAGGSYEQYF.

This clone occurred once. J is TRBJ1-2 and V is TRBV2; 9 nucleotides align to TRBD1. There are 14 residues in the CDR3. V shed 6 bases, J shed 2 bases, and the junction held 4 bases outside the gene matches. Germline-derived CDR1 and CDR2 are SNHLY and FYNNEI. The CDR3, as DNA: TGTGCCAGCAGGAGGACAGGGGACAACTATGGCTACACCTTC. Translated, it gives CASRRTGDNYGYTF.

The chain combines TRBV5-1 with TRBJ2-1, with TRBD2 identical over 10 bases. The CDR3 extends over 17 amino acids. The V gene's germline CDR1 is SGHRS and CDR2 YFSETQ. J lost 0 bases, V lost 1 base, and 4 bases had no gene match. The CDR3 DNA reads TGCGCCAGCAGCTTGTTCCCTAGCGGGAGCTCCTACAATGAGCAGTTCTTC. Translating it yields CASSLFPSGSSYNEQFF.

This clone occurred a few times. This sample includes further DNA sequences coding for the same CDR3. The V call is TRBV2, the J call TRBJ1-5; 7 bases are a match to TRBD1. There are 13 residues in the CDR3. The germline V gene encodes CDR1 SNHLY and CDR2 FYNNEI. V shed 6 bases, J shed 4 bases, and the junction held 3 bases outside the gene matches. In nucleotides, the CDR3 is TGTGCCAGCAGCGAACAGGGGAATCAGCCCCAGCATTTT. It is translated as CASSEQGNQPQHF.

The chain carries TRBV13 and TRBJ1-2; D not certain. Trimming stripped 3 bases from V and 7 bases from J, with 9 bases between. The CDR3 covers 12 residues. CDR1 PRHDT and CDR2 FYEKMQ come from the germline V gene (reference sequence). In nucleotides, the CDR3 is TGTGCCAGCAGCTTCGCGTTCGGTGGCTACACCTTC. Encoded protein: CASSFAFGGYTF.

The chain uses TRBV5-1 and TRBJ1-1, with D possibly matching TRBD1 (6 bases). The germline V gene has CDR1 SGHRS and CDR2 YFSETQ. V was cut by 6 bases and J by 1 base, with 13 bases left in between. CDR3 length: 14 residues. CDR3 sequence (DNA): TGCGCCAGCAACCACGGGACACAGAACACTGAAGCTTTCTTT. Its translation: CASNHGTQNTEAFF.

This chain connects TRBV28 to TRBJ1-2; 7 bases match TRBD1. CDR1 MDHEN and CDR2 SYDVKM come from the germline V gene. V was pared by 4 bases and J by 4 bases, with 12 bases of the junction left unmatched. The CDR3 spans 16 residues. In DNA form, the CDR3 reads TGTGCCAGCAGTTCCCACCGCCCTGACAGGGTCTATGGCTACACCTTC. This gives the protein CASSSHRPDRVYGYTF.

As for this clone: The identical CDR3 is also encoded by other nucleotide sequences in the sample. The rearrangement links TRBV27 to TRBJ2-7, with D maybe TRBD1 (6 bases). The CDR3 spans 13 residues. Trimming stripped 2 bases from V and 1 base from J, with 6 bases between. Germline V gene lookup returns CDR1 MNHEY and CDR2 SMNVEV (reference sequence). The CDR3 region is CASSLGQSYEQYF. CDR3 DNA sequence: TGTGCCAGCAGTTTAGGACAGTCCTACGAGCAGTACTTC.

This chain links TRBV5-1 with TRBJ2-3; 10 bases agree with TRBD2. The CDR3 runs 16 residues. Germline loops: CDR1 SGHRS, CDR2 YFSETQ. V gave up 4 bases and J gave up 4 bases; unmatched junction bases: 9. CDR3 sequence reads: CASSLSGGEGSDTQYF. For the CDR3, the DNA is TGCGCCAGCAGCCTGAGCGGGGGGGAGGGGTCAGATACGCAGTATTTT.

The chain joins TRBV7-3 to TRBJ1-2; 12 bases align to TRBD1. Germline assignment: CDR1 SGHTA and CDR2 FQGTGA. The length of the CDR3 is 14 residues. V shed 5 bases, J shed 6 bases, and the junction held 4 bases outside the gene matches. CDR3 sequence (DNA): TGTGCCAGCAGCGAAGGGACAGGGGGCGATGGCTACACCTTC. It specifies CASSEGTGGDGYTF.

This chain joins TRBV29-1 and TRBJ2-2; D gene unclear. Trimming pared 3 bases from V and 1 base from J, leaving 6 bases between. CDR3 length: 13 residues. Germline values: CDR1 SQVTM, CDR2 ANQGSEA. The CDR3 region is CSVDRLNTGELFF. The CDR3 DNA is TGCAGCGTTGACAGGTTGAACACCGGGGAGCTGTTTTTT.

The V call is TRBV29-1, the J call TRBJ2-7; TRBD1 is a possible D gene (5 bases). The CDR3 length is 12 residues. V was clipped by 7 bases and J by 0 bases, with 10 bases between them. The germline gives CDR1 SQVTM, CDR2 ANQGSEA. The DNA of the CDR3 is TGCAGCGCTTCCAGGGACTCCTACGAGCAGTACTTC. Amino acids: CSASRDSYEQYF.

The CDR3 region is CASSIQSINEKLFF. DNA of the CDR3: TGTGCCAGCAGCATACAGTCAATTAATGAAAAACTGTTTTTT. The chain recombines TRBV5-5 with TRBJ1-4; D not certain. CDR1 SGHKS and CDR2 YYEKEE come from the germline V gene (reference sequence). This CDR3 is 14 amino acids long. V shed 4 bases and J shed 4 bases, with 11 bases lying between them.

This clone was picked up a small number of times. This chain uses TRBV7-2 with TRBJ2-7; a weak D match, TRBD2 (6 bases). Trimming left V 1 base short and J 6 bases short, with 13 bases between. Germline lookup yields CDR1 SGHTA and CDR2 FQGNSA. This CDR3 is built from 14 residues. CDR3: CASSLELAMGEQYF. The CDR3, as DNA: TGTGCCAGCAGCTTAGAACTAGCTATGGGCGAGCAGTACTTC.

The V and J genes are TRBV7-9 and TRBJ1-2; a weak D match, TRBD1 (6 bases). CDR3 length equals 12 residues. Germline-derived CDR1 and CDR2 are SEHNR and FQNEAQ (reference sequence). CDR3 sequence: CSAGGATYGYTF. The CDR3, as DNA: TGTTCCGCGGGGGGGGCTACCTATGGCTACACCTTC. Together with reference TRBV7-9 and TRBJ1-2, the CDR3 gives the full variable domain: DTGVSQNPRHKITKRGQNVTFRCDPISEHNRLYWYRQTLGQGPEFLTYFQNEAQLEKSRLLSDRFSAERPKGSFSTLEIQRTEQGDSAMYLCSAGGATYGYTFGSGTRLTVV.

V and J are TRBV19 and TRBJ2-5; D possibly corresponds to TRBD2 (5 bases). This CDR3 comprises 12 residues. V dropped 9 bases and J dropped 4 bases, with 12 bases sitting between them. Germline loops: CDR1 LNHDA, CDR2 SQIVND (reference sequence). The CDR3 DNA follows: TGTGCCAGCGCAGCGGCCCCAGAGACCCAGTACTTC. Amino acid sequence: CASAAAPETQYF.

The chain uses TRBV29-1 and TRBJ2-7; a weak D match, TRBD1 (6 bases). The V gene lost 4 bases and the J gene lost 5 bases, with 21 bases spanning the gap. The germline CDR1 and CDR2 sequences are SQVTM and ANQGSEA. This CDR3 region has 15 residues. The CDR3 DNA sequence: TGCAGCGTTGTCACTTGGGGACAAACTTCGGACGAGCAGTACTTC. It codes for CSVVTWGQTSDEQYF.

This clone was observed once. The CDR3 protein is CASSPLAGNTEAFF. The CDR3 region has the DNA TGTGCCAGCTCACCACTCGCAGGGAACACTGAAGCTTTCTTT. V is TRBV18 and J is TRBJ1-1; D is unresolved. This CDR3 has 14 residues. V dropped 1 base and J dropped 1 base, with 7 bases sitting between them. Germline V gene sequence: CDR1 KGHSH, CDR2 LQKENI.

This clone turned up a few times. The chain combines TRBV6-5 with TRBJ1-5; tentatively, D is TRBD1 (6 bases). CDR3 length equals 15 residues. Germline CDR1 is MNHEY and CDR2 is SVGAGI. Deletions cut 0 bases from V and 7 bases from J, with 13 bases between. CDR3 sequence reads: CASSYSAGAQQPQHF. CDR3 sequence (DNA): TGTGCCAGCAGTTACTCAGCAGGGGCCCAGCAGCCCCAGCATTTT.